These T cell receptor beta chains were read from a single sample in a study of blood T cell repertoires in COVID-19. Here immunoSEQ multiplex PCR was the method, and the copy in TCRdb shows in-frame clones only, minus some. The sample includes about 270,000 clones, about 85% of them seen just once. Sequencing was carried out using peripheral blood. These receptors were collected from a human donor in a cohort sampled during active COVID-19. CDR3s include the opening cysteine and the closing phenylalanine or tryptophan. Each record gives: clone size, V gene, J gene, D gene, CDR3 DNA, CDR3 protein. The D gene is left open where the match is weak. Rows give clone size only sometimes, using once, few, many, or a class for an expanded clone.

>many|TRBV10-3|TRBJ2-7|TRBD2
TGTGCCATCAGTGAGCCCCGAAATGGAGCGGGAAACGAGCAGTACTTC
CAISEPRNGAGNEQYF
>once|TRBV5-8|TRBJ1-2|TRBD1
TGTGCCAGCAGCCGTCCCGGGACAGGCTACTATGGCTACACCTTC
CASSRPGTGYYGYTF
>NA|TRBV9|TRBJ2-5|TRBD2
TGTGCCAGCAGCGTCGATAGCGGGAGGGAGACCCAGTACTTC
CASSVDSGRETQYF
>NA|TRBV7-6|TRBJ2-1|NA
TGTGCCAGCAGCCGGGGAGAACGCAATGAGCAGTTCTTC
CASSRGERNEQFF
>NA|TRBV7-9|TRBJ1-1|TRBD1
TGTGCCAGCAGCTTACCGGGACAGGGGCTGACTGAAGCTTTCTTT
CASSLPGQGLTEAFF
>NA|TRBV28|TRBJ1-2|NA
TGTGCCAGCAGTTCCAACGGGGGCTATGGCTACACCTTC
CASSSNGGYGYTF
>NA|TRBV9|TRBJ2-1|TRBD2
TGTGCCAGCAGCGGAGGGAGCGGGAGCTCCTACAATGAGCAGTTCTTC
CASSGGSGSSYNEQFF
>NA|TRBV18|TRBJ2-1|TRBD2
TGTGCCAGCTCACGGGGTAGCGGGAGCTCCTACAATGAGCAGTTCTTC
CASSRGSGSSYNEQFF
>NA|TRBV15|TRBJ2-4|NA
TGTGCCACCTCGCGGGACAGCAAAAACATTCAGTACTTC
CATSRDSKNIQYF
>NA|TRBV19|TRBJ2-7|NA
TGTGCCAGTAGTATAGCGGTGAGCTCCTACGAGCAGTACTTC
CASSIAVSSYEQYF
>NA|TRBV7-9|TRBJ2-5|NA
TGTGCCAGCAGCCCGCCGGGTGGAGAGACCCAGTACTTC
CASSPPGGETQYF
>NA|TRBV5-1|TRBJ1-2|TRBD1
TGCGCCAGCACTTGGGGAGGACAGGGGGCAGGCGGCTACACCTTC
CASTWGGQGAGGYTF
>NA|TRBV2|TRBJ2-7|NA
TGTGCCAGCGAGTTCGGCTACGAGCAGTACTTC
CASEFGYEQYF
>NA|TRBV7-3|TRBJ2-6|TRBD2
TGTGCCAGCAGCCCTTGGACTAGCGGGAGGACTGGGGCCAACGTCCTGACTTTC
CASSPWTSGRTGANVLTF
>NA|TRBV12-2|TRBJ2-3|NA
TGTGCAAGTCGCTTTCTAGGATGGCCCACAGATACGCAGTATTTT
CASRFLGWPTDTQYF
>NA|TRBV27|TRBJ1-2|TRBD1
TGTGCCAGCAGATCCCCCGCGACAGGGAGCTATGGCTACACCTTC
CASRSPATGSYGYTF
>once|TRBV4-1|TRBJ2-3|NA
TGCGCCAGCAGCCAAATAGCGTATAGCACAGATACGCAGTATTTT
CASSQIAYSTDTQYF
>NA|TRBV28|TRBJ1-4|TRBD1
TGTGCCAGCAGTCCCTCACCGGGACAGGGGGATGAAAAACTGTTTTTT
CASSPSPGQGDEKLFF
>NA|TRBV6-4|TRBJ2-2|TRBD2
TGTGCCCGTGACCCGGGGTCTTGGACTAGCGGGAGGGCCGGAATCGGGGAGCTGTTTTTT
CARDPGSWTSGRAGIGELFF